Below, 29 T cell receptor beta chains from the same sample are listed, as sequenced in a study of cytomegalovirus exposure and HLA in healthy donors. Sequenced by immunoSEQ multiplex PCR; TCRdb stores in-frame clones only, minus some. The data show more than 250,000 clones, about 85% seen once. Material: PBMCs. These receptors were obtained from a woman aged 25 to 39 in good health and CMV-seropositive.

The chain combines TRBV27 with TRBJ1-2, with D tentatively TRBD1 (5 bases). The CDR3 sequence is 13 residues long. Trimming removed 5 bases at V and 3 bases at J, with 10 bases between. Germline assignment: CDR1 MNHEY and CDR2 SMNVEV (reference sequence). CDR3 residues: CASSERGDYGYTF. In DNA, the CDR3 is TGTGCCAGCAGTGAAAGGGGTGACTATGGCTACACCTTC.

This clone was seen only once. This chain links TRBV14 with TRBJ2-2; TRBD2 agrees at 8 bases. CDR1 and CDR2 (germline): SGHDN, FVKESK. Trimming took 4 bases from V and 1 from J; bases not matched to a gene: 2. The CDR3 spans 15 residues. The CDR3 coding sequence is TGTGCCAGCAGCCTAGCGGGGATGAACACCGGGGAGCTGTTTTTT. Protein: CASSLAGMNTGELFF.

J is TRBJ2-7 and V is TRBV7-9; D not resolved. V was trimmed by 0 bases and J by 0 bases, leaving 9 bases between them. From germline, CDR1 is SEHNR and CDR2 FQNEAQ (reference sequence). The CDR3 length is 15 residues. The CDR3 loop reads CASSLASMYSYEQYF. Here the CDR3 DNA reads TGTGCCAGCAGCTTAGCCTCCATGTACTCCTACGAGCAGTACTTC.

The V and J genes are TRBV28 and TRBJ2-4; 13 bases are a match to TRBD2. This CDR3 has 19 amino acids. In germline, CDR1 is MDHEN, CDR2 SYDVKM. Trimming at V came to 1 base and at J to 0 bases, leaving 6 bases not matched to a gene. The CDR3 spells CASSLSGLAGDLAKNIQYF. The CDR3 bases are TGTGCCAGCAGTTTATCCGGACTAGCGGGAGACCTAGCCAAAAACATTCAGTACTTC. Variable domain in full (rest from reference TRBV28 and TRBJ2-4): DVKVTQSSRYLVKRTGEKVFLECVQDMDHENMFWYRQDPGLGLRLIYFSYDVKMKEKGDIPEGYSVSREKKERFSLILESASTNQTSMYLCASSLSGLAGDLAKNIQYFGAGTRLSVL.

The chain's CDR3 is CASRTSGADTQYF. DNA of the CDR3: TGTGCCAGCAGAACCTCAGGGGCAGATACGCAGTATTTT. This chain connects TRBV6-5 to TRBJ2-3, with D possibly matching TRBD1 (6 bases). Germline-derived CDR1 and CDR2 are MNHEY and SVGAGI. The CDR3 consists of 13 residues. V was clipped by 6 bases and J by 4 bases, with 11 bases between them.

V usage is TRBV30 and J usage is TRBJ2-1; D not certain. The CDR3 length is 14 residues. Germline CDR1 reads GTSNPN; CDR2 reads SVGIG (reference sequence). Trimming left V 2 bases short and J 3 bases short, with 11 bases between. The CDR3 loop reads CAWSLSVNYNEQFF. CDR3 sequence (DNA): TGTGCCTGGAGTTTGTCGGTAAACTACAATGAGCAGTTCTTC.

In its sample, this clone was seen a few times. Other DNA sequences in this sample translate to the same CDR3. V and J are TRBV9 and TRBJ1-4, with TRBD1 matching over 7 bases. The CDR3 is 15 amino acids. Germline V gives CDR1 SGDLS, CDR2 YYNGEE. V trimming: 4 bases; J trimming: 4 bases; junction bases outside the gene matches: 7. The DNA for the CDR3 is TGTGCCAGCAGCCCCTCCGGGACAGTTAATGAAAAACTGTTTTTT. Protein product: CASSPSGTVNEKLFF.

This clone was counted between two and nine times. This chain links TRBV18 with TRBJ2-6; D is unresolved. Germline CDR1 reads KGHSH; CDR2 reads LQKENI. The CDR3 has 17 amino acids. V gave up 3 bases and J gave up 0 bases, with 12 bases separating them. The CDR3 DNA follows: TGTGCCAGCTCACCCAGATCCGGTAACTCTGGGGCCAACGTCCTGACTTTC. Translated, it gives CASSPRSGNSGANVLTF. The full variable domain, in which reference TRBV18 and TRBJ2-6 provide the parts outside the CDR3, is NAGVMQNPRHLVRRRGQEARLRCSPMKGHSHVYWYRQLPEEGLKFMVYLQKENIIDESGMPKERFSAEFPKEGPSILRIQQVVRGDSAAYFCASSPRSGNSGANVLTFGAGSRLTVL.

V is TRBV11-3 and J is TRBJ2-5; TRBD2 matches at 7 bases. Looked up from germline, CDR1 is SGHNT and CDR2 is YENEEA. This CDR3 spans 17 amino acids. J was trimmed by 0 bases and V by 5 bases; bases with no gene match: 12. This CDR3 reads CASSPHLVAGDQETQYF. The DNA for the CDR3 is TGTGCCAGCAGCCCCCATCTTGTAGCGGGTGACCAAGAGACCCAGTACTTC. Full variable domain (missing parts from reference TRBV11-3 and TRBJ2-5): EAGVVQSPRYKIIEKKQPVAFWCNPISGHNTLYWYLQNLGQGPELLIRYENEEAVDDSQLPKDRFSAERLKGVDSTLKIQPAELGDSAVYLCASSPHLVAGDQETQYFGPGTRLLVL.

This chain links TRBV11-2 with TRBJ2-7, with TRBD2 as a possible D gene (6 bases). This CDR3 spans 13 amino acids. Looked up from germline, CDR1 is SGHAT and CDR2 is FQNNGV. Trimming removed 6 bases from V and 1 base from J, with 10 bases in between. CDR3 sequence reads: CASRGLLSYEQYF. CDR3 nucleotide sequence: TGTGCCAGCAGGGGACTGTTATCCTACGAGCAGTACTTC.

J is TRBJ2-1 and V is TRBV7-2; 11 bases align to TRBD2. CDR1 SGHTA and CDR2 FQGNSA come from the germline V gene. The CDR3 loop spans 18 amino acids. J gave up 0 bases and V 2 bases, and 6 bases lay outside the gene matches. In DNA, the CDR3 is TGTGCCAGCAGCTTACCCGGGACTAGCGGTAGCTCCTACAATGAGCAGTTCTTC. This codes for CASSLPGTSGSSYNEQFF.

The chain uses TRBV27 and TRBJ2-3, with no clear D. The V gene's germline CDR1 is MNHEY and CDR2 SMNVEV (reference sequence). Trimming left V 1 base short and J 2 bases short, with 10 bases between. The CDR3 covers 15 residues. CDR3 DNA: TGTGCCAGCAGTTTATATGGGTCCTACACAGATACGCAGTATTTT. Protein product: CASSLYGSYTDTQYF.

The V and J genes are TRBV6-5 and TRBJ1-1; no definite D call. V lost 8 bases to trimming and J lost 6 bases, with 10 bases between them. Per the germline V gene, CDR1 is MNHEY and CDR2 is SVGAGI. The CDR3 extends over 11 amino acids. In nucleotides, the CDR3 is TGTGCCAGCGGGGTCGGCGCTGAAGCTTTCTTT. Translating it yields CASGVGAEAFF.

The V and J genes are TRBV30 and TRBJ2-7; maybe TRBD2 (6 bases). Germline V lookup: CDR1 GTSNPN, CDR2 SVGIG (reference sequence). CDR3 size: 14 residues. V was cut by 0 bases and J by 4 bases, with 13 bases left in between. CDR3 sequence reads: CAWSVLRGRYEQYF. CDR3 nucleotides: TGTGCCTGGAGTGTACTGCGGGGCCGATACGAGCAGTACTTC.

V is TRBV7-8 and J is TRBJ2-1; D unresolved. The CDR3 runs to 13 residues. V lost 2 bases and J lost 4, with 6 bases in between. CDR1 and CDR2 (germline): SGHVS, FQNEAQ. The CDR3 DNA reads as TGTGCCAGCAGCTTAAGCAGTTACAATGAGCAGTTCTTC. Protein: CASSLSSYNEQFF.

The rearrangement uses TRBV5-1 and TRBJ2-7, with 11 bases matching TRBD2. The germline CDR1 and CDR2 sequences are SGHRS and YFSETQ. The CDR3 is 15 residues long. V gave up 2 bases and J gave up 3 bases; unmatched junction bases: 4. The CDR3 DNA reads as TGCGCCAGCAGCTTACAACTAGCGGGGGACTACGAGCAGTACTTC. Translating it yields CASSLQLAGDYEQYF.

The chain links TRBV6-6 to TRBJ1-1; tentatively, D is TRBD1 (6 bases). CDR3 length: 14 amino acids. Trimming removed 6 bases at V and 1 base at J, with 12 bases between. Germline assignment: CDR1 MNHNY and CDR2 SVGAGI (reference sequence). CDR3: CASRSEGENTEAFF. The DNA of the CDR3 is TGTGCCAGCAGGTCTGAGGGGGAGAACACTGAAGCTTTCTTT.

Comment on this clone: Other nucleotide sequences in the sample specify the same CDR3. The chain uses TRBV9 and TRBJ2-7; D not certain. Germline lookup yields CDR1 SGDLS and CDR2 YYNGEE. The CDR3 sequence is 14 residues long. V was clipped by 0 bases and J by 0 bases, with 7 bases between them. The CDR3 is CASSVGSSSYEQYF. In nucleotides, the CDR3 is TGTGCCAGCAGCGTAGGGAGTAGCTCCTACGAGCAGTACTTC.

The chain is built from TRBV4-3 and TRBJ2-7, with 10 nucleotides matching TRBD2. Germline CDR1 reads LGHNA; CDR2 reads YSLEER. CDR3 size: 16 residues. Germline trimming cut 2 bases from V and 2 bases from J; bases unmatched to any gene: 6. The CDR3 is CASSQHSGGPAYEQYF. The CDR3 coding sequence is TGCGCCAGCAGCCAACATAGCGGGGGGCCCGCCTACGAGCAGTACTTC.

The chain links TRBV2 to TRBJ2-7; no definite D call. V lost 2 bases and J lost 6, with 8 bases in between. This CDR3 has 12 residues. CDR1 and CDR2 from the germline V gene are SNHLY and FYNNEI. The CDR3 DNA follows: TGTGCCAGCAGTGAATTGCAGTCCGAGCAGTACTTC. This gives the protein CASSELQSEQYF. The entire variable domain, with the rest obtained from reference TRBV2 and TRBJ2-7, is as follows: EPEVTQTPSHQVTQMGQEVILRCVPISNHLYFYWYRQILGQKVEFLVSFYNNEISEKSEIFDDQFSVERPDGSNFTLKIRSTKLEDSAMYFCASSELQSEQYFGPGTRLTVT.

Only one count was recorded for this clone. The genes are TRBV29-1 and TRBJ1-1; 9 bases match TRBD1. The CDR3 runs to 13 residues. Trimming cost V 8 bases and J 5 bases; bases outside gene matches: 9. Germline V gene sequence: CDR1 SQVTM, CDR2 ANQGSEA. This chain's CDR3 is CSTRHRGRTEAFF. As DNA, the CDR3 is TGCAGCACTCGACACAGGGGGCGAACTGAAGCTTTCTTT.

V gene TRBV30 combines with J gene TRBJ2-7, with TRBD1 matching over 10 bases. V lost 1 base to trimming and J lost 4 bases; unmatched junction nucleotides: 10. This CDR3 is 16 amino acids long. Germline V lookup: CDR1 GTSNPN, CDR2 SVGIG (reference sequence). This CDR3 reads CAWSGYLDRGIYEQYF. DNA for the CDR3: TGTGCCTGGAGTGGATACCTGGACAGGGGGATTTACGAGCAGTACTTC.

This clone was detected only once. The gene calls are TRBV9 and TRBJ2-7; D is tentatively TRBD1 or TRBD2 (6 bases each). The V end lost 4 bases, the J end lost 1 base, and 15 bases lay between the germline ends. Germline assignment: CDR1 SGDLS and CDR2 YYNGEE. The CDR3 runs 15 residues. CDR3 nucleotides: TGTGCCAGCAGCCCGCGGGACACCCTTTCCTACGAGCAGTACTTC. Amino acids: CASSPRDTLSYEQYF.

This chain joins TRBV4-3 and TRBJ2-1; no definite D call. The germline V gene encodes CDR1 LGHNA and CDR2 YSLEER. Trimming took off 8 bases at V and 7 bases at J, with 15 bases between the two ends. The CDR3 consists of 13 residues. CDR3 sequence reads: CASSPTLGNEQFF. CDR3 bases: TGCGCCAGCTCCCCCACCCTGGGGAATGAGCAGTTCTTC.

The chain carries TRBV2 and TRBJ2-3; D is ambiguous. CDR1 is SNHLY and CDR2 is FYNNEI in the germline V gene. The CDR3 has 13 amino acids. V lost 3 bases to trimming and J lost 3 bases, with 7 bases between them. CDR3: CASSDKRTDTQYF. CDR3 nucleotides: TGTGCCAGCAGTGACAAGAGGACAGATACGCAGTATTTT. The whole variable domain, remainder taken from reference TRBV2 and TRBJ2-3, is EPEVTQTPSHQVTQMGQEVILRCVPISNHLYFYWYRQILGQKVEFLVSFYNNEISEKSEIFDDQFSVERPDGSNFTLKIRSTKLEDSAMYFCASSDKRTDTQYFGPGTRLTVL.

The chain links TRBV29-1 to TRBJ2-5, with D perhaps TRBD1 or TRBD2 (5 bases each). Germline-derived CDR1 and CDR2 are SQVTM and ANQGSEA. V lost 6 bases and J lost 6, with 14 bases in between. The CDR3 sequence is 12 residues long. For the CDR3, the DNA is TGCAGCGTACCAGGGACGGACCAGACCCAGTACTTC. It yields the protein CSVPGTDQTQYF.

The V and J genes are TRBV7-9 and TRBJ1-5, with TRBD1 matching 8 bases. Trimming at V came to 4 bases and at J to 5 bases, leaving 7 bases not matched to a gene. Germline assignment: CDR1 SEHNR and CDR2 FQNEAQ (reference sequence). CDR3 length: 15 residues. CDR3 region: CASSSGQGGHQPQHF. The DNA for the CDR3 is TGTGCCAGCAGCTCCGGACAGGGAGGGCATCAGCCCCAGCATTTT.

This chain uses TRBV30 with TRBJ1-2, with TRBD1 identical over 8 bases. The CDR3 has 15 amino acids. V lost 0 bases to trimming and J lost 5 bases; unmatched junction nucleotides: 8. Per germline, CDR1 GTSNPN and CDR2 SVGIG (reference sequence). The chain's CDR3 is CAWSVGQVTRYGYTF. The CDR3 DNA follows: TGTGCCTGGAGTGTGGGACAGGTGACTCGGTATGGCTACACCTTC.

CDR3 DNA sequence: TGTGCCTGGACAGGGGGCTTCAATCAGCCCCAGCATTTT. It translates to CAWTGGFNQPQHF. This rearrangement joins TRBV30 to TRBJ1-5, with 8 nucleotides matching TRBD1. Germline V gene sequence: CDR1 GTSNPN, CDR2 SVGIG (reference sequence). V gave up 4 bases and J gave up 3 bases; unmatched junction bases: 2. This CDR3 is 13 amino acids long.